Sequencing of this T cell receptor beta chain was carried out in a study of blood T cell repertoires in COVID-19. Study information: The United States, Italy and Spain provided the acute and convalescent COVID-19 samples. Nucleic acid was either cDNA or gDNA, and it came from T cells, B-cell-depleted T cells, or PBMCs.

The V segment lost 0 bases and the J segment 3 bases; nucleotides outside the gene matches: 9. The CDR3 has 19 amino acids. Germline V gives CDR1 SGHRS, CDR2 YFSETQ. In the authors' workflow: The assay estimated nucleated cells by amplifying reference gene primers. Assay: immunoSEQ multiplex PCR; the TCRdb copy retains only in-frame clones and omits some. For V, J and clone size, that table is used; D and trimming come from the DNA. The profile shows 340,000 or so clones, about nine tenths of them singletons. This sequence was found in a middle-aged man with active or convalescent COVID-19. Sequenced input: peripheral blood. The chain uses TRBV5-1 and TRBJ2-2; TRBD1 matches at 12 bases. As DNA, the CDR3 is TGCGCCAGCAGCTTGGAGCGGGACAGGGGGCCCCTTTACACCGGGGAGCTGTTTTTT. This sequence encodes CASSLERDRGPLYTGELFF.